Detailed here is one T cell receptor (beta chain). This clone was counted only a few times. Its antigen has not been determined. No base quality values were provided; no much bigger clone lies one nucleotide off. The entry originates in a study of beta chain features in type 1 diabetes (dated by TCRdb to the late 2010s). At the level of the whole study: No differences in mean age, gender distribution, total cell number or subset yield were found between patients and healthy donors. A total of about 100,000,000 sorted cells were examined across all samples, and RNA yield correlated strongly with the number of cells per subset. The study compared the TCRB repertoires of sorted circulating CD4+ T cell subsets in recently diagnosed type 1 diabetes patients with those in matched healthy donors. Regulatory and stem cell-like memory subsets were obtained from only 8 patients and roughly 8 healthy donors, while naive and central memory subsets were obtained from all 28 donors.

The paper's findings and limits, for the study overall: PCR may preferentially amplify shorter templates, but because patient and control samples were amplified and corrected together, any resulting skew would affect both groups equally. Because cDNA was sequenced instead of genomic DNA, highly expressing activated cells could be over-represented, though the groups showed no difference in activation or CD3 levels. Only small numbers of individuals were included in the HLA sub-analyses, which left unresolved whether HLA type had any influence on TCRB rearrangement. A moderate but significant shortening of TCRB CDR3 length was observed in type 1 diabetes patients in all four CD4+ subsets. Naive, central memory and regulatory TCRB repertoires appeared to be more alike among patients than among healthy donors. Fewer insertions and more nucleotide deletions at VDJ recombination sites were observed in patients with type 1 diabetes, implying thymic rearrangement abnormalities.

A single peripheral blood draw of roughly 0.11 L on average was collected from each donor into heparinised tubes. Naive, central memory, regulatory and stem cell-like memory CD4+ T cells were sorted on a BD FACSAria II using a panel including CD45RO, CCR7, CD25, CD127, CD95 and CD27. A purity above 95% was achieved for all sorted populations. PBMCs were isolated immediately by Lymphoprep density gradient centrifugation and stained directly without culture. So that batch effects would be minimized, each experiment stained and sorted samples in pairs, pairing one healthy donor with one patient. The entire amount of isolated RNA was reverse transcribed using the High Capacity cDNA Reverse Transcription Kit, so the sequenced TCRB transcripts were expressed ones. Deep immunoSEQ sequencing was performed on naive, central memory and regulatory T cell samples, with an average of roughly 3.6 million total reads per sample. After sorted cells were lysed in RLT buffer, RNA was extracted with DNase-treated RNeasy Micro or Mini kits, with the choice depending on cell number. To prevent cross-contamination, every cell subset was processed on its own, while patient and healthy donor samples were processed together. The immunoSEQ multiplex PCR was used to amplify TCRB sequences from cDNA, yielding 87-bp fragments that span the CDR3 region. Amplicons were sequenced on the Illumina HiSeq platform. The authors' analysis ran thus. PCR bias was computationally corrected using synthetic template baselines, reads within Hamming distance 2 were collapsed, and singletons that could not be merged were discarded. Reads were aligned to IMGT to assign V, D and J genes, CDR3 length, and insertions or deletions at six rearrangement sites. Within each subset, clonotype counts were normalized to the number of sorted cells before true diversity and Gini coefficients were calculated with the tcR R package. The overlap coefficient, calculated on TCRB nucleotide sequences, was used to measure repertoire sharing. The table was pulled from immuneACCESS by TCRdb, which kept in-frame rearrangements only. Such tables lose some clones; where checked, under half of the loss comes from unresolved V genes, and the rest has no known cause. The V and J calls and clone size were taken over from that table, and D and trimming were inferred from the DNA. The sample data list under 400,000 clones, and about 14% of these were observed just once. The ten most abundant clones make up more than 6.5% of the sample.

CDR1 LNHNV and CDR2 YYDKDF were looked up in the germline V gene (reference sequence). V is reduced by 1 base and J by 3 bases, leaving a spacing of 9 bases between them. Spanning cysteine to phenylalanine, the CDR3 consists of 14 amino acids. Just CDR3 DNA is preserved here, 42 bases in frame from base 1. Sequencing used central memory CD4+ T cells from blood. The chain was built from TRBV15 and TRBJ1-1, and the D gene may be TRBD1, 5 bases matching. The receptor comes from a man aged 25 to 40 in good health. The DNA sequence follows: TGTGCCACCAGCAGAGTGGGAGGGGACACTGAAGCTTTCTTT. Its coded protein is CATSRVGGDTEAFF.